This is a list of T cell receptor beta chains from one sample in a study of cytomegalovirus exposure and HLA in healthy donors. Data came from immunoSEQ multiplex PCR; TCRdb stores just in-frame clones and leaves some out. Of roughly 160,000 clones listed, roughly 84% are singletons. Sequencing input: PBMCs. These receptors were collected from a boy aged 2 to 10 in good health and CMV-seronegative. The CDR3 runs from the conserved cysteine through the conserved F or W. A D gene is named only where the DNA matches it firmly. Clone size is not always given. Where it is, it says once, few, many or a class for expanded clones.

size | J | D | V | CDR3 | DNA
- | TRBJ2-2 | TRBD2 | TRBV28 | CASSWGTSGGTGELFF | TGTGCCAGCAGCTGGGGGACTAGCGGAGGCACCGGGGAGCTGTTTTTT
- | TRBJ2-3 | - | TRBV27 | CASHKGLPDTQYF | TGTGCCAGCCATAAGGGACTCCCAGATACGCAGTATTTT
- | TRBJ2-5 | TRBD2 | TRBV5-1 | CASSYLAAGESGETQYF | TGCGCCAGCAGCTACCTAGCTGCGGGAGAAAGCGGGGAGACCCAGTACTTC
- | TRBJ2-3 | TRBD1 | TRBV5-1 | CASSSQTGGSTDTQYF | TGCGCCAGCAGCTCCCAGACAGGGGGAAGCACAGATACGCAGTATTTT
- | TRBJ2-4 | - | TRBV10-1 | CASSDSGAKNIQYF | TGCGCCAGCAGTGATTCAGGAGCCAAAAACATTCAGTACTTC
- | TRBJ2-7 | TRBD1 | TRBV18 | CASSPGQGTHEQYF | TGTGCCAGCTCACCTGGACAGGGCACCCACGAGCAGTACTTC
few | TRBJ1-2 | TRBD1 | TRBV19 | CASSMGPRTGQATF | TGTGCCAGTAGTATGGGCCCTCGGACAGGGCAGGCCACCTTC
- | TRBJ2-7 | TRBD1 | TRBV5-1 | CASSLFGQGDEQYF | TGCGCCAGCAGCTTGTTCGGACAGGGAGACGAGCAGTACTTC
- | TRBJ2-7 | TRBD2 | TRBV2 | CASMGGLAGYEQYF | TGTGCCAGCATGGGGGGACTAGCGGGCTACGAGCAGTACTTC
few | TRBJ2-1 | - | TRBV21-1 | CASKKGVASGRFNEQFF | TGTGCCAGCAAGAAGGGGGTGGCTAGCGGGAGGTTCAATGAGCAGTTCTTC
few | TRBJ2-6 | TRBD2 | TRBV4-1 | CASSHRGEWGSGANVLTF | TGCGCCAGCAGCCATCGGGGGGAGTGGGGCTCTGGGGCCAACGTCCTGACTTTC
- | TRBJ1-1 | TRBD1 | TRBV5-4 | CASSLLRQGHRAEAFF | TGTGCCAGCAGCTTGCTCCGACAGGGGCATAGGGCTGAAGCTTTCTTT
- | TRBJ2-1 | - | TRBV7-2 | CASSLSSHSYNEQFF | TGTGCCAGCAGCTTATCCAGTCACTCCTACAATGAGCAGTTCTTC
- | TRBJ2-7 | - | TRBV7-3 | CASSLGGASPYEQYF | TGTGCCAGCAGCTTAGGGGGGGCTTCCCCCTACGAGCAGTACTTC
- | TRBJ2-7 | - | TRBV27 | CASSRSGQGYEQYF | TGTGCCAGCAGTAGGTCGGGACAAGGTTACGAGCAGTACTTC
- | TRBJ1-4 | - | TRBV15 | CATRLGQLNEKLFF | TGTGCCACCAGACTTGGACAGCTTAATGAAAAACTGTTTTTT
- | TRBJ1-1 | - | TRBV9 | CASSPRSRMNTEAFF | TGTGCCAGCAGCCCGAGATCGAGGATGAACACTGAAGCTTTCTTT
- | TRBJ1-2 | TRBD1 | TRBV30 | CAWGTANYGYTF | TGTGCCTGGGGGACAGCTAACTATGGCTACACCTTC
- | TRBJ2-1 | - | TRBV18 | CASSPTQDNEQFF | TGTGCCAGCTCACCTACTCAGGACAATGAGCAGTTCTTC
- | TRBJ2-7 | TRBD2 | TRBV5-8 | CASSKWTSGRPLSYEQYF | TGTGCCAGCAGCAAATGGACTAGCGGGAGGCCATTATCCTACGAGCAGTACTTC
- | TRBJ1-2 | - | TRBV28 | CASRNDRGYALSLYGYTF | TGTGCCAGCAGGAACGATAGGGGGTATGCCCTATCGCTATATGGCTACACCTTC
- | TRBJ2-1 | - | TRBV5-6 | CASSLVASGTFF | -
- | TRBJ2-7 | - | TRBV6-5 | CASSRGHEQYF | TGTGCCAGCAGTCGGGGTCACGAGCAGTACTTC
- | TRBJ1-1 | - | TRBV28 | CASSSPAGQMNTEAFF | TGTGCCAGCAGTTCCCCAGCAGGACAGATGAACACTGAAGCTTTCTTT
- | TRBJ2-6 | - | TRBV29-1 | CSVVGSDFSGANVLTF | TGCAGCGTTGTTGGGTCGGACTTTTCTGGGGCCAACGTCCTGACTTTC
- | TRBJ1-2 | TRBD1 | TRBV9 | CASSGGITGGIAGYTF | TGTGCCAGCAGCGGAGGGATAACAGGGGGCATCGCTGGCTACACCTTC
- | TRBJ2-5 | - | TRBV7-9 | CASSARVLQETQYF | TGTGCCAGCAGCGCCAGGGTCCTCCAAGAGACCCAGTACTTC
- | TRBJ2-1 | TRBD2 | TRBV18 | CASSPTGLAGFLGNEQFF | TGTGCCAGCTCACCAACAGGACTAGCGGGATTTCTGGGGAATGAGCAGTTCTTC
- | TRBJ2-5 | TRBD2 | TRBV5-4 | CASSPRTSGRETQYF | TGTGCCAGCAGCCCAAGGACTAGCGGGAGAGAGACCCAGTACTTC
- | TRBJ2-7 | TRBD2 | TRBV7-6 | CASSFGGRADGVEQYF | TGTGCCAGCAGCTTCGGCGGGAGGGCGGACGGGGTCGAGCAGTACTTC
- | TRBJ2-3 | - | TRBV5-1 | CASSLGPGTDTQYF | TGCGCCAGCAGCTTGGGTCCGGGCACAGATACGCAGTATTTT
few | TRBJ2-3 | TRBD2 | TRBV9 | CASSEGRTSGRGSTDTQYF | TGTGCCAGCAGCGAAGGGAGGACTAGCGGGCGAGGGAGCACAGATACGCAGTATTTT
- | TRBJ1-1 | - | TRBV27 | CASSSNQGLRNTEAFF | TGTGCCAGCAGTTCTAACCAGGGCCTAAGGAACACTGAAGCTTTCTTT
- | TRBJ1-2 | TRBD1 | TRBV30 | CAWGKGAYGYTF | TGTGCCTGGGGCAAGGGGGCCTATGGCTACACCTTC
- | TRBJ2-5 | TRBD1 | TRBV11-1 | CASSLAQGAVETQYF | TGTGCCAGCAGCTTAGCGCAGGGGGCCGTCGAGACCCAGTACTTC
- | TRBJ1-1 | - | TRBV6-6 | CASSYYRGNTEAFF | TGTGCCAGCAGTTACTATCGGGGGAACACTGAAGCTTTCTTT
- | TRBJ2-2 | - | TRBV5-4 | CASSLVASTGELFF | TGTGCCAGCAGCTTGGTAGCTTCCACCGGGGAGCTGTTTTTT
- | TRBJ2-7 | TRBD2 | TRBV4-1 | CASLLAGVYEQYF | TGCGCCAGCTTACTAGCGGGAGTCTACGAGCAGTACTTC
- | TRBJ1-5 | - | TRBV10-2 | CASAWGLRQPQHF | TGCGCCAGCGCGTGGGGGCTACGGCAGCCCCAGCATTTT
few | TRBJ1-1 | TRBD1 | TRBV4-1 | CASSHTGGTEAFF | TGCGCCAGCAGCCACACAGGGGGCACTGAAGCTTTCTTT
once | TRBJ1-6 | - | TRBV2 | CASSEARGYNSPLHF | TGTGCCAGCAGTGAAGCAAGGGGTTATAATTCACCCCTCCACTTT
- | TRBJ2-2 | - | TRBV5-1 | CASSTDSGANTGELFF | TGCGCCAGCAGCACGGATAGCGGCGCGAACACCGGGGAGCTGTTTTTT
- | TRBJ2-2 | - | TRBV6-1 | CASSEARGWEVNTGELFF | TGTGCCAGCAGTGAAGCACGGGGATGGGAAGTGAACACCGGGGAGCTGTTTTTT
- | TRBJ1-2 | TRBD1 | TRBV5-1 | CASSLAVRQGPNYGYTF | TGCGCCAGCAGCCTTGCGGTTCGACAGGGACCCAACTATGGCTACACCTTC
- | TRBJ2-3 | TRBD2 | TRBV5-4 | CASSPGGGRATDTQYF | TGTGCCAGCAGCCCGGGAGGCGGGAGGGCCACAGATACGCAGTATTTT
- | TRBJ2-7 | TRBD1 | TRBV5-1 | CASRLDRTYEQYF | TGCGCCAGCAGATTGGACAGGACCTACGAGCAGTACTTC
- | TRBJ2-7 | - | TRBV27 | CASSWGPYSYEQYF | TGTGCCAGCAGTTGGGGGCCCTACTCCTACGAGCAGTACTTC
- | TRBJ2-7 | TRBD2 | TRBV14 | CASRLAGAYEQYF | TGTGCCAGCCGACTAGCGGGAGCTTACGAGCAGTACTTC
- | TRBJ2-7 | TRBD2 | TRBV2 | CASSPYQTSGRYEQYF | TGTGCCAGCAGTCCCTACCAAACTAGCGGGAGGTACGAGCAGTACTTC